This TCR beta chain was captured in a study of blood T cell repertoires in COVID-19 (dated by TCRdb to 2020 to 2021). Background on the whole study: Collaborator samples came from the United States, Italy and Spain and covered acute and convalescent phases of COVID-19. Deeply sampled blood TCRbeta repertoires from subjects exposed to, actively infected with, or recovered from COVID-19 were included in the dataset. The sample metadata nearly always contained a de-identified subject ID, COVID-19 status, age in years and sex. Where available, HLA class I and class II types were taken from metadata supplied by the sample provider and were not determined by assay-based typing. The material from the prospective study consisted of cDNA or gDNA derived from T cells, B-cell-depleted T cells, or PBMCs. The samples were drawn from the first 160 participants of the ongoing ImmuneRACE study and from some 1,300 subjects provided by 6 global collaborators. The repertoires were released in a freely available public database meant as a resource for research on the immune response to SARS-CoV-2.

This clone was seen just once. No antigen is known for it. Within one base of it there is no much larger clone, and no base qualities were kept. Whole blood was collected in K2EDTA tubes by collaborating institutions according to the institutions' own protocols. For TCRbeta analysis, collaborator samples were shipped as frozen whole blood, as isolated PBMCs, or as DNA extracted from either sample type. The research as a whole found: The quantity of clinical and demographic metadata differed by source and by participant and was supplied without curation.

The immunoSEQ Assay, a bias-controlled multiplex PCR, was used to amplify TCRbeta CDR3 regions from genomic DNA. In the source study's methods: Within the assay, amplification of reference gene primers was used to estimate how many nucleated cells each sample contained. Sequence reads were collapsed and filtered to measure the absolute abundance of every unique TCRbeta CDR3 rearrangement. Productive Simpson clonality was computed per sample as the square root of Simpson's diversity index over productive rearrangements. TCRdb obtained this table from immuneACCESS and retained in-frame rearrangements with V and J assigned. These tables miss some clones; where compared with another copy, unresolved V genes account for less than half of the shortfall, and the remainder is unexplained. V and J calls and clone size are those listed in that table; D and trimming were worked out from the DNA. The sample table lists about 84,000 clones, around four fifths of them with a count of one. The ten biggest clones cover over 35% of the sample.

This clonotype was obtained from a man aged 80 or over with active or convalescent COVID-19. Source material: peripheral blood.

Here is the DNA: TGTGCCAGCTCACCAGCGGACAGCACTTATGGCTACACCTTC. Its coded protein is CASSPADSTYGYTF. The chain links TRBV18 with TRBJ1-2; TRBD1 is a possible D gene, resting on 6 matching bases. From the cysteine up to the phenylalanine, the CDR3 has a length of 14 residues. Only the CDR3 DNA stays, 42 bases, in frame from base 1. The germline V gene gives CDR1 as KGHSH and CDR2 as LQKENI. V is shortened by 2 bases, J by 5 bases, and the region joining them spans 12 bases.